Below, one T cell receptor (beta chain) is given with its context. The antigen remains unidentified. This entry belongs to a study of siplizumab effects on memory and regulatory T cells. Findings and limits, study-wide: Few alloreactive clones mapped to unstimulated subsets.

Assays were performed on 80,000 to 100,000 TCR templates per sample. Method: immunoSEQ multiplex PCR; TCRdb's copy keeps in-frame clones and lacks some. The data hold tens of thousands of clones, with 87% observed a single time. This sequence was found in a human donor in good health. Input material: Tregs sorted from blood.

CDR3 sequence: CASSTGTTGTDTQYF. The CDR3 DNA sequence: TGTGCCAGCAGCACCGGGACGACGGGCACAGATACGCAGTATTTT. The genes are TRBV5-5 and TRBJ2-3, with D perhaps being TRBD1 or TRBD2 (5 bases each). Germline loops: CDR1 SGHKS, CDR2 YYEKEE (reference sequence). V shed 4 bases and J shed 1 base, with 13 bases lying between them. This CDR3 comprises 15 residues.